The rows below give T cell receptor beta chains drawn from one sample of a study of blood T cell repertoires in COVID-19. The repertoire was sequenced with immunoSEQ multiplex PCR; TCRdb's copy has only in-frame clones and lacks some. The sample carries more than 400,000 clones, roughly 87% recorded once. The sequenced material came from PBMCs or T cells enriched from blood (not recorded which). These receptors originate from a man between 18 and 29 years old who had recovered from COVID-19. Both conserved end residues are part of each CDR3. A D gene is named only where the DNA matches it firmly.

j_call d_call v_call cdr3_aa
TRBJ1-1 NA TRBV16 CASSQFWGGAGEAFF
TRBJ1-4 TRBD1 TRBV27 CASGQGQTNEKLFF
TRBJ2-1 TRBD2 TRBV3-1/TRBV3-2 CASSQDWPSGTNYNEQFF
TRBJ1-2 TRBD1 TRBV6-5 CASSYRDRGSYGYTF
TRBJ2-1 TRBD1 TRBV18 CASSLKQGYEQFF
TRBJ1-2 TRBD1 TRBV11-1 CASRPTGGGGYTF
TRBJ1-4 TRBD1 TRBV30 CAWRQRDRVNEKLFF
TRBJ2-7 NA TRBV29-1 CSARQVEEQYF
TRBJ1-2 NA TRBV24-1 CATSSGYNYGYTF
TRBJ1-6 NA TRBV3-1/TRBV3-2 CASSQGGGSPLHF
TRBJ1-6 NA TRBV6-5 CASSQGLSGSPLHF
TRBJ1-4 TRBD1 TRBV4-1 CASGNTGGADEKLFF
TRBJ2-7 NA TRBV11-2 CASSLVALHGGEQYF
TRBJ1-5 NA TRBV20-1 CSASNGTLNSNQPQHF
TRBJ1-6 NA TRBV9 CASSVAAGPNNSPLHF
TRBJ1-1 TRBD1 TRBV2 CASSATGAPTEAFF
TRBJ1-3 NA TRBV15 CATSRTDWSSGNTIYF
TRBJ1-5 NA TRBV2 CASSDGLGPNQPQHF
TRBJ2-1 NA TRBV19 CATYGAALPYNEQFF
TRBJ1-5 NA TRBV28 CASSLWQPDSPRPQHF
TRBJ1-4 TRBD1 TRBV7-8 CASGTWGQDIAGEKLFF
TRBJ1-1 TRBD1 TRBV29-1 CSVNGQGAMNTEAFF
TRBJ1-2 TRBD1 TRBV10-3 CAISAGTGNGYTF
TRBJ2-2 NA TRBV9 CASSVRDTGELFF
TRBJ1-1 TRBD1 TRBV27 CASSSGQLEAFF
TRBJ1-5 NA TRBV6-1 CASSEGQGYQPQHF
TRBJ1-1 NA TRBV2 CASSTARDSNTEAFF
TRBJ1-1 NA TRBV5-6 CASSMAGGRNTEAFF
TRBJ1-3 TRBD1 TRBV11-3 CASSSPTGPGNTIYF